This T cell receptor (beta chain) was sequenced in a study of brain T cells in children with intractable seizures. To note about this clone: Its antigen is undetermined.

Deletions cut 4 bases from V and 0 bases from J, with 10 bases between. CDR3 size: 15 residues. The germline CDR1 and CDR2 sequences are SEHNR and FQNEAQ (reference sequence). Here immunoSEQ multiplex PCR was the method, and the copy in TCRdb shows in-frame clones only, minus some. The sample yields about 340,000 clones, 85% to 95% seen once. Study-level results: Pre- and post-surgery blood differed in depth, so pre-surgery absences may be undersampling.

Described time point: blood from clinic visit 5 months post-surgery; TSC patient then seizure free. Sequenced material: peripheral blood, taken approximately 5 months after surgery. The chain carries TRBV7-9 and TRBJ2-1; no reliable D call. This clonotype was sampled from a boy younger than two with tuberous sclerosis and intractable seizures. As DNA, the CDR3 is TGTGCCAGCAGCTCACAGCCCAACTCCTACAATGAGCAGTTCTTC. This translates into CASSSQPNSYNEQFF.